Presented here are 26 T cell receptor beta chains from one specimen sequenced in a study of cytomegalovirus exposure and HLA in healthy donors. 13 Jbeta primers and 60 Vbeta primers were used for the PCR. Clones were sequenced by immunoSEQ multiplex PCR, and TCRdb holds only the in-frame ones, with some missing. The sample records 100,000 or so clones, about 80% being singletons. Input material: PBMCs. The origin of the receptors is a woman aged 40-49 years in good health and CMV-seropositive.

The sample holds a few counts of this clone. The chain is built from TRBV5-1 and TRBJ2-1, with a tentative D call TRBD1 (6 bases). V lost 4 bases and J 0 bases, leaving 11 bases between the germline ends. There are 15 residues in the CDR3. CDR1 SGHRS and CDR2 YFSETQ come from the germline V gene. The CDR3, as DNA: TGCGCCAGCAGCCCTACGACAGGCTCCTACAATGAGCAGTTCTTC. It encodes CASSPTTGSYNEQFF. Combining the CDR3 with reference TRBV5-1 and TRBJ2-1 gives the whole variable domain KAGVTQTPRYLIKTRGQQVTLSCSPISGHRSVSWYQQTPGQGLQFLFEYFSETQRNKGNFPGRFSGRQFSNSRSEMNVSTLELGDSALYLCASSPTTGSYNEQFFGPGTRLTVL.

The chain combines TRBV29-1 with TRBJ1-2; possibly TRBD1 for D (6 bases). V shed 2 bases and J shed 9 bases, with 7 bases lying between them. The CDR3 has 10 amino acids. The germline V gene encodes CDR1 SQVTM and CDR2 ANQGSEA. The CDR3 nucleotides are TGCAGCGTTGAACAGGGGAGCTACACCTTC. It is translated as CSVEQGSYTF.

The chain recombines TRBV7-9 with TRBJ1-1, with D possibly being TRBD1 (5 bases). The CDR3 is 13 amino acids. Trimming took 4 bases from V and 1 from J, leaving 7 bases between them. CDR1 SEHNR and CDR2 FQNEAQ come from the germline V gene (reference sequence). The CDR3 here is CASSWGGNTEAFF. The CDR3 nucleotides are TGTGCCAGCAGCTGGGGGGGGAACACTGAAGCTTTCTTT. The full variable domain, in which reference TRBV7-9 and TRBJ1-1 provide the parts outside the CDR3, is DTGVSQNPRHKITKRGQNVTFRCDPISEHNRLYWYRQTLGQGPEFLTYFQNEAQLEKSRLLSDRFSAERPKGSFSTLEIQRTEQGDSAMYLCASSWGGNTEAFFGQGTRLTVV.

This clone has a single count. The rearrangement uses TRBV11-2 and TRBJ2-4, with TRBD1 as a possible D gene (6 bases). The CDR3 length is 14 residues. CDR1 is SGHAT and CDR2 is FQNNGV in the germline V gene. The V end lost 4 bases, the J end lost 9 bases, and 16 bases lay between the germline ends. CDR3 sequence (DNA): TGTGCCAGCAGCTCCACCATAGGACAGTTCATTCAGTACTTC. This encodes CASSSTIGQFIQYF.

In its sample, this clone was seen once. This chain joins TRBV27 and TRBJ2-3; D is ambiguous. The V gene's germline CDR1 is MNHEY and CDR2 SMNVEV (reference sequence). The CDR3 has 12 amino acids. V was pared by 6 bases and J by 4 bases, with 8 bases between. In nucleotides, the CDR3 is TGTGCCAGCAGACGCGAGGCAGATACGCAGTATTTT. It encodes CASRREADTQYF.

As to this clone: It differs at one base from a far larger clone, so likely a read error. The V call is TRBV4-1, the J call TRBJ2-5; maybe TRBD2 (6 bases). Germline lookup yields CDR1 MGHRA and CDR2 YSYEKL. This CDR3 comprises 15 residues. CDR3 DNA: TGCGCCAGCAGCCCAGAAGACTCCCCCCGGGAGACCCAGCACTTC. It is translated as CASSPEDSPRETQHF.

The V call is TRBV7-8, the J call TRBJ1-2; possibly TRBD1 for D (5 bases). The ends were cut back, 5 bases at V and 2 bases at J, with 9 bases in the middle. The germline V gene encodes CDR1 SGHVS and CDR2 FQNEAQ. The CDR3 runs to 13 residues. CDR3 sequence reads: CASSARGNYGYTF. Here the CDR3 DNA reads TGTGCCAGCAGCGCACGGGGGAACTATGGCTACACCTTC.

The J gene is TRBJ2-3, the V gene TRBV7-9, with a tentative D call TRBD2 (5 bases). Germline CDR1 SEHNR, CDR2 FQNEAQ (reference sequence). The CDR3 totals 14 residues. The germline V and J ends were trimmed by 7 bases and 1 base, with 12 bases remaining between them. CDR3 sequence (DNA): TGTGCCAGCATCGAGGGTAGTGGCACAGATACGCAGTATTTT. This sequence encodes CASIEGSGTDTQYF. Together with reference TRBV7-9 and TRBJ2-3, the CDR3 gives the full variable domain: DTGVSQNPRHKITKRGQNVTFRCDPISEHNRLYWYRQTLGQGPEFLTYFQNEAQLEKSRLLSDRFSAERPKGSFSTLEIQRTEQGDSAMYLCASIEGSGTDTQYFGPGTRLTVL.

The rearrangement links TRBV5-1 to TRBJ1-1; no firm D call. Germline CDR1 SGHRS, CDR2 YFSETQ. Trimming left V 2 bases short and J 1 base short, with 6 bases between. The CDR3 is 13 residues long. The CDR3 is CASSFTSNTEAFF. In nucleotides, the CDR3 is TGCGCCAGCAGCTTTACTTCGAACACTGAAGCTTTCTTT. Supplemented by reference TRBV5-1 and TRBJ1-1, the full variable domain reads KAGVTQTPRYLIKTRGQQVTLSCSPISGHRSVSWYQQTPGQGLQFLFEYFSETQRNKGNFPGRFSGRQFSNSRSEMNVSTLELGDSALYLCASSFTSNTEAFFGQGTRLTVV.

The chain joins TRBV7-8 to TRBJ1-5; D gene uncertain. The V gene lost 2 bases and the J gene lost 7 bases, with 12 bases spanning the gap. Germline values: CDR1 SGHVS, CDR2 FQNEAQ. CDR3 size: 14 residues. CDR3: CASSLNPRGQPQHF. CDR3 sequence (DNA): TGTGCCAGCAGCTTAAACCCCCGTGGCCAGCCCCAGCATTTT. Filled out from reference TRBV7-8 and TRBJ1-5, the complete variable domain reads GAGVSQSPRYKVAKRGQDVALRCDPISGHVSLFWYQQALGQGPEFLTYFQNEAQLDKSGLPSDRFFAERPEGSVSTLKIQRTQQEDSAVYLCASSLNPRGQPQHFGDGTRLSIL.

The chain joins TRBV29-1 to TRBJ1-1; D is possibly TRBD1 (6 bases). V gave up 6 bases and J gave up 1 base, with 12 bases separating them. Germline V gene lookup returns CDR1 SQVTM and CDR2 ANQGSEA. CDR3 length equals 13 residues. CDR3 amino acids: CSVTGNGNTEAFF. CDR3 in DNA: TGCAGCGTAACAGGGAACGGGAACACTGAAGCTTTCTTT.

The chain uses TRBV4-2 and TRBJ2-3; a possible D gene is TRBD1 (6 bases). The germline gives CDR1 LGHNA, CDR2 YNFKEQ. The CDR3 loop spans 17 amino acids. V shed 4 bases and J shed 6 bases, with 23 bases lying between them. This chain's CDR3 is CASSPGVRQGTLDTQYF. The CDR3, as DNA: TGTGCCAGCAGCCCTGGGGTGAGGCAGGGGACGTTGGATACGCAGTATTTT.

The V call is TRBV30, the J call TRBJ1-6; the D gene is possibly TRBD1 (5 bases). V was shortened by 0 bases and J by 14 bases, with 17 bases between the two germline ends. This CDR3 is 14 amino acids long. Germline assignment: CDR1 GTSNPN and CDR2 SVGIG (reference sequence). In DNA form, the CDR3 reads TGTGCCTGGAGTGTAGGGGAGGGCAAATGGGCCCTCCACTTT. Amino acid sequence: CAWSVGEGKWALHF.

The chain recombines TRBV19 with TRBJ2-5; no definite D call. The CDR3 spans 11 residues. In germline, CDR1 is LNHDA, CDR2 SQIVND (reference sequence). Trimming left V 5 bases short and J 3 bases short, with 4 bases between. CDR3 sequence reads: CASSAKETQYF. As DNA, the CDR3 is TGTGCCAGTAGTGCTAAAGAGACCCAGTACTTC.

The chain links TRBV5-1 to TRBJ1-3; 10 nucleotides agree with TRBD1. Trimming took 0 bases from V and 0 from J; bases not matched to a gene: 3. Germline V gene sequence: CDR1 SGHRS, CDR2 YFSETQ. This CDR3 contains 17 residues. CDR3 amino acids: CASSLGTGGVSGNTIYF. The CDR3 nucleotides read TGCGCCAGCAGCTTGGGGACAGGGGGGGTCTCTGGAAACACCATATATTTT.

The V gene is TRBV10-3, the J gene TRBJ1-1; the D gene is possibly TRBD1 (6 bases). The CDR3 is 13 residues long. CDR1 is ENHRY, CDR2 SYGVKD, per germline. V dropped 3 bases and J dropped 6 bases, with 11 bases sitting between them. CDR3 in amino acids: CAISDSRTAEAFF. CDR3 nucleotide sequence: TGTGCCATCAGTGACAGTAGGACAGCTGAAGCTTTCTTT.

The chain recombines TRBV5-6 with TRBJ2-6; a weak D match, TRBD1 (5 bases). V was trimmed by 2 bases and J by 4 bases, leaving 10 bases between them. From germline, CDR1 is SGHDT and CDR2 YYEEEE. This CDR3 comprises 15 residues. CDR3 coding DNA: TGTGCCAGCAGCTTTGGGGCCACCGGGGCCAACGTCCTGACTTTC. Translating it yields CASSFGATGANVLTF.

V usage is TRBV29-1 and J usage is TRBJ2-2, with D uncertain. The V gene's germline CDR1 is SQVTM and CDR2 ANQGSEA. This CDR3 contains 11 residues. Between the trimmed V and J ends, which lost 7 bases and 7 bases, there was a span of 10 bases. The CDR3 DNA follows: TGCAGCGCCCGGTCGGGCGGGGAGCTGTTTTTT. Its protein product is CSARSGGELFF.

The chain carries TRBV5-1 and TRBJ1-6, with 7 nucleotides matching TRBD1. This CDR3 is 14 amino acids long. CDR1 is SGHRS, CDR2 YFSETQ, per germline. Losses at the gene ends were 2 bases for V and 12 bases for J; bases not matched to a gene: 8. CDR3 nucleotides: TGCGCCAGCAGCTTCGGACAGGCCCCGGGACCCCTCCACTTT. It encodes CASSFGQAPGPLHF.

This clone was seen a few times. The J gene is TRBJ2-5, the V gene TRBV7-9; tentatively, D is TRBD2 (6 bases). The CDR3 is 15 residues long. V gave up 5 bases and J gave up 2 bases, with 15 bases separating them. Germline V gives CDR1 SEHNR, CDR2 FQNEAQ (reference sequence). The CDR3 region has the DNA TGTGCCAGCAGCCCACCAGGTGGGGGGCAAGAGACCCAGTACTTC. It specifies CASSPPGGGQETQYF. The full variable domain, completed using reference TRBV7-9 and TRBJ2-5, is DTGVSQNPRHKITKRGQNVTFRCDPISEHNRLYWYRQTLGQGPEFLTYFQNEAQLEKSRLLSDRFSAERPKGSFSTLEIQRTEQGDSAMYLCASSPPGGGQETQYFGPGTRLLVL.

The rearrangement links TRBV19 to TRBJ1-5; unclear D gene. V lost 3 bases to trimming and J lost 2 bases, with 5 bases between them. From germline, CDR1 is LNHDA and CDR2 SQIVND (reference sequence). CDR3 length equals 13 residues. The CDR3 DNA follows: TGTGCCAGTAGTATCGGGGGCAATCAGCCCCAGCATTTT. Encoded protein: CASSIGGNQPQHF.

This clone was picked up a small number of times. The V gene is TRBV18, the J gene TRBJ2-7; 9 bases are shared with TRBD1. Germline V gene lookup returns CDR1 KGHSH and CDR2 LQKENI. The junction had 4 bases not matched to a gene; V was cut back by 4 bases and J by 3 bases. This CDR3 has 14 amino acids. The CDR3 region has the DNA TGTGCCAGCTCACTGGGACAGGGTCTCTACGAGCAGTACTTC. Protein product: CASSLGQGLYEQYF.

The CDR3 coding sequence is TGCGCCAGCAGCTTGGAGACAGGGGCCTACAATGAGCAGTTCTTC. Its protein product is CASSLETGAYNEQFF. The chain carries TRBV5-1 and TRBJ2-1, with 8 nucleotides matching TRBD1. J was trimmed by 2 bases and V by 0 bases; bases with no gene match: 1. Germline V gene data show CDR1 as SGHRS and CDR2 as YFSETQ. This CDR3 has 15 amino acids. The full variable domain, completed using reference TRBV5-1 and TRBJ2-1, is KAGVTQTPRYLIKTRGQQVTLSCSPISGHRSVSWYQQTPGQGLQFLFEYFSETQRNKGNFPGRFSGRQFSNSRSEMNVSTLELGDSALYLCASSLETGAYNEQFFGPGTRLTVL.

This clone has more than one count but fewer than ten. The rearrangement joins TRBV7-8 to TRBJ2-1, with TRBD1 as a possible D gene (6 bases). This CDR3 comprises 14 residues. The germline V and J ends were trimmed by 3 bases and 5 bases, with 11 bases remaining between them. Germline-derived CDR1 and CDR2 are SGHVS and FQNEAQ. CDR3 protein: CASSLTGSDNEQFF. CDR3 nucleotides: TGTGCCAGCAGCTTGACAGGATCGGACAATGAGCAGTTCTTC. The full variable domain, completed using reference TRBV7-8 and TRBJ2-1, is GAGVSQSPRYKVAKRGQDVALRCDPISGHVSLFWYQQALGQGPEFLTYFQNEAQLDKSGLPSDRFFAERPEGSVSTLKIQRTQQEDSAVYLCASSLTGSDNEQFFGPGTRLTVL.

CDR3 residues: CASSRDIGNQPQHF. DNA for the CDR3: TGTGCCAGCAGCAGGGACATCGGCAATCAGCCCCAGCATTTT. The V and J genes are TRBV2 and TRBJ1-5; D may be TRBD1 (6 bases). The CDR3 consists of 14 residues. Germline CDR1 is SNHLY and CDR2 is FYNNEI. Trimming left V 6 bases short and J 2 bases short, with 11 bases between.

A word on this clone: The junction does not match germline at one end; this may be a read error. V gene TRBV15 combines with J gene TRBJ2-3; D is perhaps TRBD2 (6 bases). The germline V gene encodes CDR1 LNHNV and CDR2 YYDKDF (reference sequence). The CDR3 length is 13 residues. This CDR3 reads CATSRERELGQSF. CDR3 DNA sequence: TGTGCCACCAGCAGAGAGCGGGAATTAGGGCAAAGTTTT.